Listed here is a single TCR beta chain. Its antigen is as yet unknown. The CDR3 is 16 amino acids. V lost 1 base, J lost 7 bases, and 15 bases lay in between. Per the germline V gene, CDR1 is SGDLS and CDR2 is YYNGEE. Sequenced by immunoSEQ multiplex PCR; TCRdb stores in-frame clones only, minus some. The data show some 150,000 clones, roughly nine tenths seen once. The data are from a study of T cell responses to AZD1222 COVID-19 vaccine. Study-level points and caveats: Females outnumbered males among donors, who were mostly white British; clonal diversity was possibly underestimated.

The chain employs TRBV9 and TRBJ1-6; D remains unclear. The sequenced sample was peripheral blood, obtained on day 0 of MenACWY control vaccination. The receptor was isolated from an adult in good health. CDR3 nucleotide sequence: TGTGCCAGCAGCGTAACAGCCTCCCCTCGAAATTCACCCCTCCACTTT. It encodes CASSVTASPRNSPLHF.